This T cell receptor (beta chain) was found in a study of blood T cells in healthy people across ages. The use of a sample-barcoded 5' primer and a J-beta primer mix characterized a second PCR of roughly 7 to 12 cycles. Each cDNA was tagged by a template-switch adaptor containing 12 random nucleotides. In TCRdb, the 5' RACE reads were re-called with MiXCR into one record per CDR3 protein. The sample has more than 700,000 distinct CDR3 sequences, 40% to 65% seen once. The V gene's germline CDR1 is SGHTA and CDR2 FQGTGA. CDR3 size: 15 residues. J lost 8 bases, V lost 1 base, and 9 bases had no gene match. Findings and limits, study-wide: PBMCs went unsorted, and a conclusive naive versus antigen-experienced comparison was therefore prevented.

Concerning this clonotype: The target antigen is unknown.

Sample: blood. This chain links TRBV7-3 with TRBJ2-3; 7 bases align to TRBD2. The source is a man older than 75 in good health. Here the CDR3 reads CASSLRPAGEGTQYF. DNA for the CDR3: TGTGCCAGCAGCTTAAGGCCGGCGGGGGAAGGTACGCAGTATTTT.